The clone carrying this T cell receptor (beta chain) was seen many times. The sample belongs to a study of T cells in Graves' hyperthyroidism and ophthalmopathy. The CDR3 regions of TCR beta were amplified from RNA transcripts. Initially, a first-round RT-PCR of the TCR CDR3 employed the HTBI primer set. TCRdb reprocessed the multiplex PCR reads with MiXCR, giving one entry per CDR3 protein. This sample yields more than 450,000 distinct CDR3 sequences, of which around 15% are seen a single time; roughly 13% belongs to the top ten. Graves' hyperthyroidism was deemed stable absent ophthalmopathy progression within 18 months. The authors took PBMCs from about 9.5 ml fresh peripheral blood. Sample: blood. The receptor comes from a woman between 40 and 50 years old with Graves' hyperthyroidism.

This CDR3 reads CASSQDIGLRSYNEQFF. In nucleotides, the CDR3 is TGTGCCAGCAGCCAAGATATTGGACTGCGATCCTACAATGAGCAGTTCTTC. J is TRBJ2-1 and V is TRBV3-1; a weak D match, TRBD2 (5 bases). CDR1 is LGHDT and CDR2 is YNNKEL in the germline V gene (reference sequence). Trimming pared 0 bases from V and 1 base from J, leaving 13 bases between. This CDR3 is 17 amino acids long.